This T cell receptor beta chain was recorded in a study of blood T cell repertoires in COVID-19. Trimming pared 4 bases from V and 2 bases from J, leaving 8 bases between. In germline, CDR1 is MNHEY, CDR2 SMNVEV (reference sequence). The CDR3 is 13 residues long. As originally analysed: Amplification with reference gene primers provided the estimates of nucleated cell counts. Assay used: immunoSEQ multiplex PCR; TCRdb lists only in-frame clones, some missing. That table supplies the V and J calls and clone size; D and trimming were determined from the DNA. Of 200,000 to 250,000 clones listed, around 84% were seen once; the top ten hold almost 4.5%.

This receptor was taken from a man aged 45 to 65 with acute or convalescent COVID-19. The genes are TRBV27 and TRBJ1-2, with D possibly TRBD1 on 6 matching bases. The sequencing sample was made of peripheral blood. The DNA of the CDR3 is TGTGCCAGCAGTTACGACAGGAACTATGGCTACACCTTC. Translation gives CASSYDRNYGYTF.